This TCR beta chain emerged from a study of cytomegalovirus exposure and HLA in healthy donors. The wider study: The 130 or so validation repertoires used a platform that matched the one used for the approximately 690 first-cohort repertoires, as a later analysis reported.

Notes on the study in general: The authors listed roughly 150 TCR beta chains as cytomegalovirus-associated. A few chains linked to CMV were shown in vitro to be specific for CMV antigens.

The V end was cut by 10 bases, the J end by 4 bases, with 14 bases between. Looked up from germline, CDR1 is MNHNS and CDR2 is SASEGT. The CDR3 contains 13 residues. As concerns this clone: No antigen is known for it.

Method: immunoSEQ multiplex PCR; TCRdb's copy keeps in-frame clones and lacks some. The repertoire holds 55,000 to 80,000 clones, 85% to 95% seen once, with over 6% in the top ten. The TCR sequence derives from a woman between 18 and 29 years old in good health and CMV-seropositive. The sequencing input was PBMCs. V usage is TRBV6-1 and J usage is TRBJ1-3; D is ambiguous. The CDR3 bases are TGTGCCACCGATCGGAGGGTCGGAAACACCATATATTTT. Amino acid sequence: CATDRRVGNTIYF.